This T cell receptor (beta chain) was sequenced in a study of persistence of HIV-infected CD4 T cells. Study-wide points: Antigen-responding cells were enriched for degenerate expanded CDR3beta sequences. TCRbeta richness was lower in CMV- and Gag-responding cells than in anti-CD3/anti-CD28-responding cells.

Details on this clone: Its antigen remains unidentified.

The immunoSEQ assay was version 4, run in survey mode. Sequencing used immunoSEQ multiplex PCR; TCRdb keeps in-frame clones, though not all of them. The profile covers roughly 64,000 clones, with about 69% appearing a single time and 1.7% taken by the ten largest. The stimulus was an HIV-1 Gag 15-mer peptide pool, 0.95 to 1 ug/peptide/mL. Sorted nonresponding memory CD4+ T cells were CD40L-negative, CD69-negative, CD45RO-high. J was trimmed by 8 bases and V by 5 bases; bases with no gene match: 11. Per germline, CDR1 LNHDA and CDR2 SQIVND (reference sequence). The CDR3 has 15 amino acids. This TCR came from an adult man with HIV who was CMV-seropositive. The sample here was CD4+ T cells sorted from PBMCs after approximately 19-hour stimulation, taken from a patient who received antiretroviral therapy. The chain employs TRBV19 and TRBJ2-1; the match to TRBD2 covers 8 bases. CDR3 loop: CASSSQRGLRDEQFF. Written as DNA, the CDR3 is TGTGCCAGTAGTTCTCAGCGGGGGCTCCGGGATGAGCAGTTCTTC.